One and the same sample provided the 27 T cell receptor beta chains below, sequenced in a study of spatial heterogeneity in lung cancer. The sample's time point: sample taken at primary tumor resection. TCRdb fed the 5' RACE reads into MiXCR, producing one record per CDR3 protein. The table has more than 7,500 distinct CDR3 sequences, approximately 4.9% seen once. The starting material was PBMCs, obtained at surgery. The receptor source for this set is a male donor with early-stage non-small cell lung cancer.

This clonotype was observed many times. The rearrangement uses TRBV24-1 and TRBJ2-2, with a possible D match to TRBD2 (6 bases). V was trimmed by 5 bases and J by 0 bases, leaving 12 bases between them. In germline, CDR1 is KGHDR, CDR2 SFDVKD. The CDR3 is made up of 16 amino acids. The CDR3, as DNA: TGTGCCACCAGTGGGCGGGGCCAGTCGAACACCGGGGAGCTGTTTTTT. Its translation is CATSGRGQSNTGELFF.

This clonotype was recorded a few times. The V gene is TRBV28, the J gene TRBJ2-3; D uncertain. The germline CDR1 and CDR2 sequences are MDHEN and SYDVKM. The CDR3 has 15 residues. Deletions cut 6 bases from V and 4 bases from J, with 17 bases between. DNA for the CDR3: TGTGCCAGCAGGTCTAGAGGTTCAGTTGCAGATACGCAGTATTTT. It yields the protein CASRSRGSVADTQYF.

The chain links TRBV6-5 to TRBJ1-2; unclear D gene. Per the germline V gene, CDR1 is MNHEY and CDR2 is SVGAGI. The ends were cut back, 8 bases at V and 4 bases at J, with 17 bases in the middle. CDR3 length equals 14 residues. CDR3 residues: CASFPRVSPYGYTF. The DNA of the CDR3 is TGTGCCAGCTTTCCTCGGGTCTCCCCCTATGGCTACACCTTC.

The genes are TRBV21-1 and TRBJ2-2; the tabulated D call, TRBD1, remains unverified against the DNA. TRBV21-1 is recorded as a pseudogene. This CDR3 is 14 amino acids long. The CDR3 sequence is CASSRGQGHQELFF. The CDR3 nucleotides read TGTGCCAGCAGCAGAGGACAGGGACACCAGGAGCTGTTTTTT.

By proportion, this clonotype is medium-sized (0.01 to 0.1%). The rearrangement uses TRBV29-1 and TRBJ1-1; unclear D gene. Germline V gene sequence: CDR1 SQVTM, CDR2 ANQGSEA. This CDR3 is built from 11 residues. Between the trimmed V and J ends, which lost 6 bases and 1 base, there was a span of 6 bases. CDR3 in amino acids: CSVLQNTEAFF. The CDR3 DNA reads TGCAGCGTGCTACAGAACACTGAAGCTTTCTTT.

This sequence joins TRBV10-3 and TRBJ1-5; 7 nucleotides match TRBD1. The CDR3 sequence is 17 residues long. The V and J ends lost 2 bases and 11 bases, in that order; junction bases with no gene match: 18. The germline V gene has CDR1 ENHRY and CDR2 SYGVKD. The CDR3 protein is CAISETRPGQAGTAQHF. The CDR3 DNA sequence: TGTGCCATCAGTGAGACCCGCCCCGGACAGGCCGGAACGGCCCAGCATTTT.

This clonotype has a count of ten or more. DNA for the CDR3: TGCGCCAGCAGCCATGGACGGGGACAGGGGCTAGATCTGACTGAAGCTTTCTTT. Protein: CASSHGRGQGLDLTEAFF. V usage is TRBV4-1 and J usage is TRBJ1-1, with 10 nucleotides matching TRBD1. The CDR3 has 18 residues. Germline V gene lookup returns CDR1 MGHRA and CDR2 YSYEKL. After removal of 3 bases from V and 5 bases from J, the junction contained 15 bases not matched to a gene.

There are many counts of this clonotype. V is TRBV11-2 and J is TRBJ1-1; D may be TRBD1 (5 bases). This CDR3 has 14 residues. Trimming shortened V by 3 bases and J by 6 bases, and 14 bases separated the two germline ends. Germline assignment: CDR1 SGHAT and CDR2 FQNNGV. The DNA for the CDR3 is TGTGCCAGCAGCTTCAGCCCAGAGGGGTCTGAAGCTTTCTTT. Translating gives CASSFSPEGSEAFF.

This clonotype counts as medium-sized (0.01 to 0.1%). This chain joins TRBV10-3 and TRBJ2-1; TRBD2 matches at 7 bases. The germline V gene encodes CDR1 ENHRY and CDR2 SYGVKD. CDR3 length: 14 amino acids. V gave up 2 bases and J gave up 7 bases; unmatched junction bases: 5. In DNA, the CDR3 is TGTGCCATCAGTGAGGGCGGGGGAGCAAATGAGCAGTTCTTC. It specifies CAISEGGGANEQFF.

This clonotype was seen repeatedly, ten times or more. The V gene is TRBV20-1, the J gene TRBJ2-1; possible D gene TRBD2, 6 bases. V lost 0 bases to trimming and J lost 5 bases, with 8 bases between them. Germline-derived CDR1 and CDR2 are DFQATT and SNEGSKA (reference sequence). This CDR3 spans 13 amino acids. The CDR3 DNA reads as TGCAGTGCTAGAGATCGGAGGGACAATGAGCAGTTCTTC. Translating gives CSARDRRDNEQFF.

This clonotype came up many times. The J gene is TRBJ1-1, the V gene TRBV6-6, with D unresolved. Trimming took off 2 bases at V and 12 bases at J, with 16 bases between the two ends. Germline V gives CDR1 MNHNY, CDR2 SVGAGI (reference sequence). The CDR3 contains 13 residues. For the CDR3, the DNA is TGTGCCAGCAGTTACCCGCCACCTGAACATACTTTCTTT. Translated, it gives CASSYPPPEHTFF.

This clonotype rates as hyperexpanded (1% or more). The rearrangement joins TRBV25-1 to TRBJ2-5; perhaps TRBD2 as D (5 bases). The length of the CDR3 is 13 residues. The germline V gene has CDR1 MGHDK and CDR2 SYGVNS. V lost 5 bases, J lost 5 bases, and 12 bases lay in between. The CDR3 region has the DNA TGTGCCAGCAGTAGCACCGGGGTGGAGACCCAGTACTTC. Protein product: CASSSTGVETQYF.

This clonotype is medium-sized (0.01 to 0.1%) by share. The chain combines TRBV4-3 with TRBJ1-2; D ambiguous. Between the trimmed V and J ends, which lost 0 bases and 7 bases, there was a span of 12 bases. Germline loops: CDR1 LGHNA, CDR2 YSLEER. This CDR3 region has 14 residues. The CDR3 DNA sequence: TGCGCCAGCAGCCAAGATTGGCAAACATCTGGCTACACCTTC. Translating gives CASSQDWQTSGYTF.

This clonotype showed up many times. The chain combines TRBV6-2 or TRBV6-3 with TRBJ2-3; D unclear. The CDR3 has 14 amino acids. Germline assignment: CDR1 MNHEY and CDR2 SVGEGT. With 2 bases removed from V and 0 bases from J, the gap between germline ends came to 6 bases. The chain's CDR3 is CASSYGVSTDTQYF. CDR3 nucleotide sequence: TGTGCCAGCAGTTACGGGGTTAGCACAGATACGCAGTATTTT.

As to this clonotype: This sequence may be a read error, since a much larger clone differs from it by one base. The V and J genes are TRBV7-9 and TRBJ1-1; TRBD1 matches 11 bases. The CDR3 runs 16 residues. Germline lookup yields CDR1 SEHNR and CDR2 FQNEAQ (reference sequence). The chain's CDR3 is CVSSLPGQGANDEAFF. CDR3 DNA sequence: TGTGTCAGCAGCTTACCAGGACAGGGGGCGAATGATGAAGCTTTCTTT. Combining the CDR3 with reference TRBV7-9 and TRBJ1-1 gives the whole variable domain DTGVSQNPRHKITKRGQNVTFRCDPISEHNRLYWYRQTLGQGPEFLTYFQNEAQLEKSRLLSDRFSAERPKGSFSTLEIQRTEQGDSAMYLCVSSLPGQGANDEAFFGQGTRLTVV.

This clonotype qualifies as medium-sized. This rearrangement joins TRBV5-6 to TRBJ2-3; TRBD2 matches at 8 bases. The CDR3 is made up of 15 amino acids. V was pared by 0 bases and J by 3 bases, with 3 bases of the junction left unmatched. Per the germline V gene, CDR1 is SGHDT and CDR2 is YYEEEE. CDR3 sequence: CASSLAPGGTDTQYF. The CDR3 coding sequence is TGTGCCAGCAGCTTGGCGCCGGGGGGGACAGATACGCAGTATTTT.

The chain joins TRBV5-1 to TRBJ2-1, with D possibly being TRBD2 (5 bases). The CDR3 has 13 amino acids. V lost 4 bases and J 5 bases, leaving 10 bases between the germline ends. Germline CDR1 is SGHRS and CDR2 is YFSETQ. CDR3: CASSARTDNEQFF. The CDR3, as DNA: TGCGCCAGCAGCGCCAGGACTGACAATGAGCAGTTCTTC.

The sample holds many counts of this clonotype. The chain joins TRBV7-2 to TRBJ2-3; 11 bases are shared with TRBD2. The CDR3 consists of 15 residues. J lost 8 bases, V lost 1 base, and 5 bases had no gene match. Germline V gene data show CDR1 as SGHTA and CDR2 as FQGNSA. CDR3 residues: CASSLEGTSGLTQYF. The CDR3 coding sequence is TGTGCCAGCAGCTTAGAAGGGACTAGCGGTCTTACGCAGTATTTT.

This clonotype is deemed medium-sized. V and J are TRBV12-3 or TRBV12-4 and TRBJ2-2; D gene unclear. Trimming left V 5 bases short and J 6 bases short, with 13 bases between. CDR3 length: 14 amino acids. This CDR3 is CASSPRTVAGELFF. The CDR3 nucleotides read TGTGCCAGCAGTCCGAGAACCGTGGCCGGGGAGCTGTTTTTT.

The rearrangement links TRBV6-5 to TRBJ1-1; D is ambiguous. The CDR3 covers 15 residues. The germline V gene has CDR1 MNHEY and CDR2 SVGAGI. Trimming shortened V by 4 bases and J by 7 bases, and 19 bases separated the two germline ends. The DNA for the CDR3 is TGTGCCAGCAGTTCCGCTCCCGGAGGACGCCGTGAAGCTTTCTTT. This codes for CASSSAPGGRREAFF.

This clonotype came up many times. The genes are TRBV6-2 or TRBV6-3 and TRBJ1-2; the D is unclear. This CDR3 spans 13 amino acids. V was clipped by 6 bases and J by 5 bases, with 13 bases between them. Germline V gives CDR1 MNHEY, CDR2 SVGEGT. This chain's CDR3 is CASSPTDFYGYTF. The CDR3 DNA sequence: TGTGCCAGCAGCCCAACGGATTTTTATGGCTACACCTTC.

This clonotype was seen more than once but under ten times. The chain links TRBV5-4 to TRBJ2-7; the D gene is possibly TRBD2 (6 bases). V was clipped by 1 base and J by 1 base, with 21 bases between them. Germline V gene data show CDR1 as SGHNT and CDR2 as YYREEE (reference sequence). This CDR3 is 18 amino acids long. The CDR3 here is CASSLILERGRTSYEQYF. In DNA form, the CDR3 reads TGTGCCAGCAGCTTGATCTTGGAACGGGGGAGGACATCCTACGAGCAGTACTTC.

Relative to its sample, this clonotype is medium-sized. The J gene is TRBJ2-1, the V gene TRBV24-1; tentatively, D is TRBD1 or TRBD2 (5 bases each). Germline CDR1 is KGHDR and CDR2 is SFDVKD. V lost 4 bases and J lost 8, with 20 bases in between. The length of the CDR3 is 16 residues. Written as DNA, the CDR3 is TGTGCCACCAGTGACCGCCGCGCGAGGGGTATCGATGAGCAGTTCTTC. Amino acid sequence: CATSDRRARGIDEQFF.

This clonotype has a count of ten or more. The V and J genes are TRBV10-2 and TRBJ2-3, with TRBD2 identical over 10 bases. Germline lookup yields CDR1 WSHSY and CDR2 SAAADI. V gave up 8 bases and J gave up 0 bases; unmatched junction bases: 5. The CDR3 has 15 amino acids. The DNA for the CDR3 is TGCGCCAGCTCTGTTAGCGGGGGGAGCACAGATACGCAGTATTTT. Translating gives CASSVSGGSTDTQYF.

This clonotype was recorded a few times. This chain connects TRBV5-1 to TRBJ1-4; TRBD1 matches 8 bases. The CDR3 runs to 14 residues. Germline V CDR1 and CDR2: SGHRS, YFSETQ. The trim removed 8 bases at V and 5 bases at J, leaving 8 bases unmatched. CDR3 DNA sequence: TGCGCCAGTCGAAGCGGGACAGGAAATGAAAAACTGTTTTTT. Translating it yields CASRSGTGNEKLFF.

This clonotype was counted at least ten times. The CDR3 nucleotides are TGCAGTGCTAGAATGGGTCGTGTCGGACCCCAGCATTTT. It yields the protein CSARMGRVGPQHF. The genes are TRBV20-1 and TRBJ1-5; D uncertain. This CDR3 is built from 13 residues. Germline CDR1 and CDR2: DFQATT and SNEGSKA (reference sequence). Deletions cut 2 bases from V and 10 bases from J, with 15 bases between.

This clonotype has ten or more counts. The chain carries TRBV5-1 and TRBJ2-7; possible D gene TRBD1, 6 bases. CDR3 length: 15 amino acids. Germline CDR1 and CDR2: SGHRS and YFSETQ. V was shortened by 3 bases and J by 0 bases, with 13 bases between the two germline ends. CDR3 sequence reads: CASSSKGGSSYEQYF. The CDR3 coding sequence is TGCGCCAGCAGCTCAAAAGGGGGAAGCTCCTACGAGCAGTACTTC.